This T cell receptor beta chain was sequenced for a study of T-cell reconstitution after alpha-beta-depleted transplantation in children. Study-level points and caveats: Among T cells one year after transplant, newly produced cells accounted for most counts and diversity.

It was with unique molecular identifiers that the TCRbeta library was prepared. TCRdb re-analysed the PCR reads in MiXCR, keeping a single row per CDR3 protein. This sample has some 220,000 distinct CDR3 sequences; 11% occur once, and the top ten carry approximately 30%. With respect to this clonotype: Its antigen is still unknown.

Germline V lookup: CDR1 SEHNR, CDR2 FQNEAQ (reference sequence). The CDR3 sequence is 14 residues long. V was cut by 10 bases and J by 8 bases, with 23 bases left in between. Sample: PBMCs, taken before TCRalphabeta/CD19-depleted stem cell transplant. This sequence joins TRBV7-9 and TRBJ1-2; a possible D gene is TRBD1 (6 bases). This receptor was obtained from a child under two years old with acute myeloid leukemia, due to receive a stem cell transplant. CDR3 loop: CATPGTNLSGGYTF. The CDR3 DNA reads TGTGCCACCCCGGGGACAAACCTCTCAGGGGGCTACACCTTC.